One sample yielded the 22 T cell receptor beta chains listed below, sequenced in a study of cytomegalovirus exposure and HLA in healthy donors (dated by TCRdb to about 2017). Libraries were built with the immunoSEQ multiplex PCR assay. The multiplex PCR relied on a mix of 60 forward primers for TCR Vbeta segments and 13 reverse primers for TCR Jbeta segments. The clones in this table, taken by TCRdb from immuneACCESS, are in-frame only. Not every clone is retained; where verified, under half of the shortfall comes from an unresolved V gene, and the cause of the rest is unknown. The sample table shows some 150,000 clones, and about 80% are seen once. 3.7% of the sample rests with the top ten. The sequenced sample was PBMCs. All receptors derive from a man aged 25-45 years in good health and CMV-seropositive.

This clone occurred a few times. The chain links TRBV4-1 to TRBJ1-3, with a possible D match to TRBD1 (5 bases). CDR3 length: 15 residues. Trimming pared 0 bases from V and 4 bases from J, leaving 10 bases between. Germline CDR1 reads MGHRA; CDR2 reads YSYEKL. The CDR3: CASSQDTGSGNTIYF. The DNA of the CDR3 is TGCGCCAGCAGCCAAGATACAGGTTCGGGAAACACCATATATTTT.

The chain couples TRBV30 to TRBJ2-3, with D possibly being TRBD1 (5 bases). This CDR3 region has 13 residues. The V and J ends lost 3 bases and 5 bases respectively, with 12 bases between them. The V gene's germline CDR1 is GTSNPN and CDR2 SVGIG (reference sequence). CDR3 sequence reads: CAWRPRAVDTQYF. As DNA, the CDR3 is TGTGCCTGGAGACCCAGGGCGGTAGATACGCAGTATTTT.

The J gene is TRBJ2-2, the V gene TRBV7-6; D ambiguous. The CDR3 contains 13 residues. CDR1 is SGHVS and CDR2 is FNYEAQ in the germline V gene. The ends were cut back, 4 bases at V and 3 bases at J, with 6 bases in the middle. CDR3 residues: CASSSRDTGELFF. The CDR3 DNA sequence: TGTGCCAGCAGCTCGAGAGACACCGGGGAGCTGTTTTTT.

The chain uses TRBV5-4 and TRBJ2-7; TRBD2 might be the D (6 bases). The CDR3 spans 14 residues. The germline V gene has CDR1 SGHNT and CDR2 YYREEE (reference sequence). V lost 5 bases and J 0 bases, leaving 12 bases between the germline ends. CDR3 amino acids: CASRTAGSSYEQYF. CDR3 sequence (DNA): TGTGCCAGCAGAACAGCGGGCAGCTCCTACGAGCAGTACTTC.

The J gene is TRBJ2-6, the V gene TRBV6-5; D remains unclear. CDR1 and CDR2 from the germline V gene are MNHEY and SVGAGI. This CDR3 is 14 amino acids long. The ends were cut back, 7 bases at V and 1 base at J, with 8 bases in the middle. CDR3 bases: TGTGCCAGCACTACAGCATCTGGGGCCAACGTCCTGACTTTC. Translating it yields CASTTASGANVLTF.

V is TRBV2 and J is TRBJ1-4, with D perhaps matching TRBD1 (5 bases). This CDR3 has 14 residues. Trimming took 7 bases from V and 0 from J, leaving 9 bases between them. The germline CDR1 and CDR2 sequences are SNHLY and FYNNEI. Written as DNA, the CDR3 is TGTGCCAGCAACCGACAGACAACTAATGAAAAACTGTTTTTT. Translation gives CASNRQTTNEKLFF.

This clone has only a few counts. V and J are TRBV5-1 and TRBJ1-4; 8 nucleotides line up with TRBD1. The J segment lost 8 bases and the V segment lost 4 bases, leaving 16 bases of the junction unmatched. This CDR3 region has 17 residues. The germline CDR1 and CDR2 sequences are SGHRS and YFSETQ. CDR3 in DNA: TGCGCCAGCAGCCCTACCGGGACAGGACTACCCGAGGAAAAACTGTTTTTT. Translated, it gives CASSPTGTGLPEEKLFF.

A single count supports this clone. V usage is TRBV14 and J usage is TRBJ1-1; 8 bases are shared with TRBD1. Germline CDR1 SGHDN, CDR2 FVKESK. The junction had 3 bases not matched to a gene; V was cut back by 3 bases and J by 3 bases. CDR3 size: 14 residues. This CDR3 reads CASSQTGVHTEAFF. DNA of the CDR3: TGTGCCAGCAGCCAGACAGGGGTACACACTGAAGCTTTCTTT.

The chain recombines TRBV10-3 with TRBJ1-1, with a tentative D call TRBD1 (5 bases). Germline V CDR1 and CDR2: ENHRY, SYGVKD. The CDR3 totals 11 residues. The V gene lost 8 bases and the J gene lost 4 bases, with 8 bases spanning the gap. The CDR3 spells CAIQGSTEAFF. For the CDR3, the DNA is TGTGCCATCCAGGGTAGCACTGAAGCTTTCTTT.

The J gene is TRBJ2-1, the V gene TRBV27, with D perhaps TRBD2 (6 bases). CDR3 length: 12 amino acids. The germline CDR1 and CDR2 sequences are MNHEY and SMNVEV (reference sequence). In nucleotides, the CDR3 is TGTGCTGCCGCGGGGCTGGGGGATGAGCAGTTCTTC. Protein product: CAAAGLGDEQFF.

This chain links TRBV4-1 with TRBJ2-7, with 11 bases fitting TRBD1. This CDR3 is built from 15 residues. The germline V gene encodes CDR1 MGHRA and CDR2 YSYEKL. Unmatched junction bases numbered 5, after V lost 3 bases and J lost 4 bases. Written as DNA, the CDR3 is TGCGCCAGCAGCCATCCGGGACAGGGGGTGTACGAGCAGTACTTC. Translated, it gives CASSHPGQGVYEQYF.

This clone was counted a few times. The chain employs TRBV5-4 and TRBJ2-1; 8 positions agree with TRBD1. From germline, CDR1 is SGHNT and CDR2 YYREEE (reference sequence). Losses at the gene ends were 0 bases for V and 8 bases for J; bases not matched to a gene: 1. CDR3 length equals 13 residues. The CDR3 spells CASSLAGGYEQFF. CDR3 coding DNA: TGTGCCAGCAGCTTGGCAGGGGGCTATGAGCAGTTCTTC.

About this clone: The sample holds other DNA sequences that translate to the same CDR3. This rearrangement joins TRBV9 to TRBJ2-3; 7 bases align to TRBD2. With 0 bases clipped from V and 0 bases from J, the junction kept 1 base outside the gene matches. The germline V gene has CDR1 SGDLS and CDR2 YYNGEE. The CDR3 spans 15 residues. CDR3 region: CASSVDGGSTDTQYF. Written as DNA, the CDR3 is TGTGCCAGCAGCGTAGACGGGGGGAGCACAGATACGCAGTATTTT. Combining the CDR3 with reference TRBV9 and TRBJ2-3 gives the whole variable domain DSGVTQTPKHLITATGQRVTLRCSPRSGDLSVYWYQQSLDQGLQFLIQYYNGEERAKGNILERFSAQQFPDLHSELNLSSLELGDSALYFCASSVDGGSTDTQYFGPGTRLTVL.

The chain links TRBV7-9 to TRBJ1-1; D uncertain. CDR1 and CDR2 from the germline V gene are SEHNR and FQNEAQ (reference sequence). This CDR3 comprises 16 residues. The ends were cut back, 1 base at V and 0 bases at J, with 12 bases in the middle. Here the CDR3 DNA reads TGTGCCAGCAGCTTAGGTTACAGTGCCATGAACACTGAAGCTTTCTTT. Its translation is CASSLGYSAMNTEAFF.

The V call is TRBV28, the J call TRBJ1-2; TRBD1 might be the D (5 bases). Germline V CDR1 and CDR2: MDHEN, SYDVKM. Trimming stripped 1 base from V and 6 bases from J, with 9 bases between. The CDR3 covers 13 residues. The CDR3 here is CASSLYLQDGYTF. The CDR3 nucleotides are TGTGCCAGCAGTTTATACTTACAGGATGGCTACACCTTC.

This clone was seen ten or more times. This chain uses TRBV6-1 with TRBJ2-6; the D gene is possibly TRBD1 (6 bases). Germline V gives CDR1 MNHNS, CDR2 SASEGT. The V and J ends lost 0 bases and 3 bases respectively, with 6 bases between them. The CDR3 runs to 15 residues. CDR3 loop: CASSEAGGGANVLTF. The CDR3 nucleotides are TGTGCCAGCAGTGAAGCAGGGGGTGGGGCCAACGTCCTGACTTTC.

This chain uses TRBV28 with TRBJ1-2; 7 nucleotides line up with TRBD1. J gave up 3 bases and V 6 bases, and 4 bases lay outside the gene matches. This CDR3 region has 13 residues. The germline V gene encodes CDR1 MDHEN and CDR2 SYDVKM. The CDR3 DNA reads TGTGCCAGCAGGCGACAGGGACACTATGGCTACACCTTC. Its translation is CASRRQGHYGYTF.

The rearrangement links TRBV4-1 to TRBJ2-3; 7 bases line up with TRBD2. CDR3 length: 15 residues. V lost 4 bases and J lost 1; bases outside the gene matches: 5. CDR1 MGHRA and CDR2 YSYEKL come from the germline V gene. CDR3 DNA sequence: TGCGCCAGCAGCCGAGCGGGGTCCGGCACAGATACGCAGTATTTT. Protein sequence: CASSRAGSGTDTQYF.

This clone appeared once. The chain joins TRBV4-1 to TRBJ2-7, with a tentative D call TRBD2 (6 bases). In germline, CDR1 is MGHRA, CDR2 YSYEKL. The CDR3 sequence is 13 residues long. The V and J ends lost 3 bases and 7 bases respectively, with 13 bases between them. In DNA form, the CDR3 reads TGCGCCAGCAGCCAGTCCTCTGGGGGGGAGCAGTACTTC. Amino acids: CASSQSSGGEQYF.

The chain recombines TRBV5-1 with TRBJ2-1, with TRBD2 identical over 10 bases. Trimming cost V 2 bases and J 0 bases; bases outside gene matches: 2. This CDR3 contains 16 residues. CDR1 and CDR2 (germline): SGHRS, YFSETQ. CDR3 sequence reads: CASSFSGGSSYNEQFF. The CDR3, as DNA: TGCGCCAGCAGCTTTAGCGGGGGGAGCTCCTACAATGAGCAGTTCTTC. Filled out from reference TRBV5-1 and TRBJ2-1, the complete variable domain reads KAGVTQTPRYLIKTRGQQVTLSCSPISGHRSVSWYQQTPGQGLQFLFEYFSETQRNKGNFPGRFSGRQFSNSRSEMNVSTLELGDSALYLCASSFSGGSSYNEQFFGPGTRLTVL.

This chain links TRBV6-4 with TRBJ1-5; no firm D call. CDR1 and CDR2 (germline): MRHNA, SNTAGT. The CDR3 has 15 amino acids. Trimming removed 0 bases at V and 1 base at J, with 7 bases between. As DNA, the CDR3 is TGTGCCAGCAGTGACTCTCCAGGAAGCAATCAGCCCCAGCATTTT. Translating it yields CASSDSPGSNQPQHF.

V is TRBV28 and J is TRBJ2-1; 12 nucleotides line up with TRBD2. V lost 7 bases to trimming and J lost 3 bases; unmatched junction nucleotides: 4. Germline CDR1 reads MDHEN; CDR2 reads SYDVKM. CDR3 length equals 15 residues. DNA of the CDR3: TGTGCCAGCAAAATACTAGCGGGGGGCTACAATGAGCAGTTCTTC. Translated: CASKILAGGYNEQFF.